This T cell receptor (beta chain) was sequenced during a study of CD8 T cells in ankylosing spondylitis. Germline lookup yields CDR1 MNHEY and CDR2 SVGAGI. V lost 2 bases and J lost 0; bases outside the gene matches: 11. The CDR3 spans 18 residues. This clonotype was counted only a few times. The antigen is undetermined. Whole-study findings and limits: Within peripheral blood, clones linked to disease were CD8+ and relatively rare. Reports say disease-linked clones showed up significantly more in matched ankylosing spondylitis synovial fluid. In ankylosing spondylitis blood, a motif of 7 to 9 highly homologous TCR beta variants appeared characteristic. Previously reported in reactive arthritis synovial fluid and blood were some of the motif variants.

For TCR beta, libraries came from quantitative 5'-RACE with molecular barcodes. TCRdb processed the 5' RACE reads anew with MiXCR; each CDR3 protein has one entry. The repertoire holds 450,000 to 550,000 distinct CDR3 sequences, with under 5.5% as singletons. This clonotype was obtained from a male donor with ankylosing spondylitis. The source material was blood, either unsorted or a sorted T cell fraction (not recorded which). The V gene is TRBV6-5, the J gene TRBJ2-3; 7 bases line up with TRBD2. The CDR3, as DNA: TGTGCCAGCAGTTACCACGATCCCAAGCGGGGCAGCACAGATACGCAGTATTTT. Translation: CASSYHDPKRGSTDTQYF.